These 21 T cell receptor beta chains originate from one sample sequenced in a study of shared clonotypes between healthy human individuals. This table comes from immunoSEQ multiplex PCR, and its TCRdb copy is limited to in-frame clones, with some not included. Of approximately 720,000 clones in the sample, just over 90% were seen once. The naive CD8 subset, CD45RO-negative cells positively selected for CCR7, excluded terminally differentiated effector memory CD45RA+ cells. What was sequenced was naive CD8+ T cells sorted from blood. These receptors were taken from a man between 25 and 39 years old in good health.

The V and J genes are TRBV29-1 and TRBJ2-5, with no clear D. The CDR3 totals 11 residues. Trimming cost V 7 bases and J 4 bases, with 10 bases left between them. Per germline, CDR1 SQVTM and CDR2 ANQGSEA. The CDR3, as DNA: TGCAGCGCCCCAAAGGGAGAGACCCAGTACTTC. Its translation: CSAPKGETQYF.

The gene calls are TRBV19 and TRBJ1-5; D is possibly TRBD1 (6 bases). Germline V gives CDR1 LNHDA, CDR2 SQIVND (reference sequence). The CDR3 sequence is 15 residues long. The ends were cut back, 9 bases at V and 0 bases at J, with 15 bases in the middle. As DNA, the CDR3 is TGTGCCAGCCAACCCGGACAGTATAGCAATCAGCCCCAGCATTTT. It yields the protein CASQPGQYSNQPQHF.

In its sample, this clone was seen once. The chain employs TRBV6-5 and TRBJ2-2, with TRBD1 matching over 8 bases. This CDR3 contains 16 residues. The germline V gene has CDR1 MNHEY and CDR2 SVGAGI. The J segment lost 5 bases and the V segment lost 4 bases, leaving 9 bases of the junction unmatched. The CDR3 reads CASSFDQGAGTGELFF. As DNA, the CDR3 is TGTGCCAGCAGTTTCGACCAGGGGGCGGGTACCGGGGAGCTGTTTTTT.

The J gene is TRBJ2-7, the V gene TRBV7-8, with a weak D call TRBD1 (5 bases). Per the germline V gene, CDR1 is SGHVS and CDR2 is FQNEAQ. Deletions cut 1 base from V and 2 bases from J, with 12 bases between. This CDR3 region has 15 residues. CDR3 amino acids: CASSLGPDRTYEQYF. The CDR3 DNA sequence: TGTGCCAGCAGCTTAGGGCCTGACAGAACCTACGAGCAGTACTTC.

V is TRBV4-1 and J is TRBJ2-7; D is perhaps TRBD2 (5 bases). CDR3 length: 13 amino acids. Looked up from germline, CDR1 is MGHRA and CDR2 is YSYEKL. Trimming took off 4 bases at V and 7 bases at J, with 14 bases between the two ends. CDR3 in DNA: TGCGCCAGCAGCCCCGAGACTAAGCGGGAGCAGTACTTC. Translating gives CASSPETKREQYF.

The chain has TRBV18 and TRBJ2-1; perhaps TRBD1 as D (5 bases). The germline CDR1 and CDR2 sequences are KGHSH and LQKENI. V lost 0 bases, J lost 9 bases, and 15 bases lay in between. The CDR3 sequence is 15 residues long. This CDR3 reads CASSPPQAGLLEQFF. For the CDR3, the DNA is TGTGCCAGCTCACCACCTCAGGCAGGGTTGCTTGAGCAGTTCTTC.

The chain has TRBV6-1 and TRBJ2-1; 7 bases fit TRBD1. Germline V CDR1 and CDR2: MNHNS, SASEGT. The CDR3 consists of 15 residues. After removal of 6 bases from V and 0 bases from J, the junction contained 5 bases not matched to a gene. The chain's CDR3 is CASRETGSSYNEQFF. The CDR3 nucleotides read TGTGCCAGCAGGGAGACAGGGAGCTCCTACAATGAGCAGTTCTTC.

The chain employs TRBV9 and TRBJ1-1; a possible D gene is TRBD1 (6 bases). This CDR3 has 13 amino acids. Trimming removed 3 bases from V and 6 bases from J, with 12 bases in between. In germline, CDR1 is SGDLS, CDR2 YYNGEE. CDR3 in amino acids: CASSGQGSSEAFF. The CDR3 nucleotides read TGTGCCAGCAGCGGCCAGGGGAGTTCTGAAGCTTTCTTT.

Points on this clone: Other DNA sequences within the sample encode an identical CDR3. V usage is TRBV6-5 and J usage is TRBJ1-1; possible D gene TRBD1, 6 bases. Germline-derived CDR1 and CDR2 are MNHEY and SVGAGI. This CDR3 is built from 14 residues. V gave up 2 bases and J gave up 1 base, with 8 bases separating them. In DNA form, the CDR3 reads TGTGCCAGCAGTTACAGGGGGGAGAACACTGAAGCTTTCTTT. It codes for CASSYRGENTEAFF.

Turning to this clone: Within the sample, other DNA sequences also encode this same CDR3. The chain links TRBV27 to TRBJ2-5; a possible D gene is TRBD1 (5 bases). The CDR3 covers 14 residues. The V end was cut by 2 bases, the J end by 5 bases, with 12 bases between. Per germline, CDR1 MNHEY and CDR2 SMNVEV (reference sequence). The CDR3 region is CASSLLGAEETQYF. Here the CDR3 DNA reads TGTGCCAGCAGTTTACTAGGGGCCGAGGAGACCCAGTACTTC.

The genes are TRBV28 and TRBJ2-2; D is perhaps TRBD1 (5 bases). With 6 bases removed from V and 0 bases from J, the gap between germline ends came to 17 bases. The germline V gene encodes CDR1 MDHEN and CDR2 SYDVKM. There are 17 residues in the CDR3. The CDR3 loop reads CASSLFGQGANTGELFF. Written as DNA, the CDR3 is TGTGCCAGCAGCCTTTTCGGGCAGGGCGCGAACACCGGGGAGCTGTTTTTT.

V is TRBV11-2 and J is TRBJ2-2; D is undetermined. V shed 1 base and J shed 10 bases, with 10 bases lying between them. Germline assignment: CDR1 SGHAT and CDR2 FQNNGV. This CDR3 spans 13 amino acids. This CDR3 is CASSLGMGVELFF. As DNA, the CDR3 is TGTGCCAGCAGCTTAGGAATGGGTGTGGAGCTGTTTTTT.

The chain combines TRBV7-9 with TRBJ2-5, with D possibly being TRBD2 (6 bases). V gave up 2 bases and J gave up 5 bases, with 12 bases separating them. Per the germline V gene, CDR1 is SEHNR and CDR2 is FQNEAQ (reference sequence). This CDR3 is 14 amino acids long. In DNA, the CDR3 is TGTGCCAGCAGCTTATCGGGGGTCCGGGAGACCCAGTACTTC. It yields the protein CASSLSGVRETQYF. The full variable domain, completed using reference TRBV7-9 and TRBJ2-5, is DTGVSQNPRHKITKRGQNVTFRCDPISEHNRLYWYRQTLGQGPEFLTYFQNEAQLEKSRLLSDRFSAERPKGSFSTLEIQRTEQGDSAMYLCASSLSGVRETQYFGPGTRLLVL.

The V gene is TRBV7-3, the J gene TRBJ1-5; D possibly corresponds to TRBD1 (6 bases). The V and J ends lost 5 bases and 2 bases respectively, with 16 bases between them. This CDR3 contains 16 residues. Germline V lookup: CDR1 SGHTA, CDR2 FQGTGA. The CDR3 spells CASSLKTGMGNQPQHF. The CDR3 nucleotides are TGTGCCAGCAGCCTAAAGACAGGCATGGGCAATCAGCCCCAGCATTTT.

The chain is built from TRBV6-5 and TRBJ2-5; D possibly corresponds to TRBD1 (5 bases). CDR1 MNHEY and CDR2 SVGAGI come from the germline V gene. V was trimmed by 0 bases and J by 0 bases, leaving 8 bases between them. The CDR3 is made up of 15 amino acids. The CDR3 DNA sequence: TGTGCCAGCAGTTACTCTTTGACAGACCAAGAGACCCAGTACTTC. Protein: CASSYSLTDQETQYF.

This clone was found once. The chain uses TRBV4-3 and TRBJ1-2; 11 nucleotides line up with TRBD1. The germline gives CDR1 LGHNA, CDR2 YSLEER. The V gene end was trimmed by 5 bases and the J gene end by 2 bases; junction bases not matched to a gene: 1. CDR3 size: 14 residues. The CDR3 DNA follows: TGCGCCAGCAGCGGACAGGGGGCCAACTATGGCTACACCTTC. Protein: CASSGQGANYGYTF.

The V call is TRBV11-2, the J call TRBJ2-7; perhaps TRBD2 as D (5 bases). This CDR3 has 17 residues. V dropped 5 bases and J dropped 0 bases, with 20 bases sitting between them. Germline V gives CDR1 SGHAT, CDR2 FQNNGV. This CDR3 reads CASSPTRLKRSSYEQYF. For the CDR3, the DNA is TGTGCCAGCAGCCCAACCCGACTAAAGCGAAGCTCCTACGAGCAGTACTTC.

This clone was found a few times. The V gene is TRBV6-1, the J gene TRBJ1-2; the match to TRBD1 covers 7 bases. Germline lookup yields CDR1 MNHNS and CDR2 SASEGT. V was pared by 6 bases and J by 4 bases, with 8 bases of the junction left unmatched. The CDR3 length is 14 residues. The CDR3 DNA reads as TGTGCCAGCAGACAGGGGTTGGGTCTCTATGGCTACACCTTC. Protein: CASRQGLGLYGYTF.

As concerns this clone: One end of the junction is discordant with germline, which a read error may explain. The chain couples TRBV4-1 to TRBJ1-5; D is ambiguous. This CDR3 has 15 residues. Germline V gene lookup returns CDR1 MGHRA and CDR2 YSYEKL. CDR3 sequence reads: CASGQVIGNRQPQHF. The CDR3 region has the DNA TGCGCCAGCGGCCAAGTCATCGGGAATCGGCAGCCCCAGCATTTT.

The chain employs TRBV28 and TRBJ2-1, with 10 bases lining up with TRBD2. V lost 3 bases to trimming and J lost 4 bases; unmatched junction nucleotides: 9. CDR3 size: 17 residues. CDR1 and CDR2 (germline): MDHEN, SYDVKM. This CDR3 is CASSFRPSGRAYNEQFF. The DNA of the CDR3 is TGTGCCAGCAGTTTCCGACCTAGCGGGAGAGCTTACAATGAGCAGTTCTTC.

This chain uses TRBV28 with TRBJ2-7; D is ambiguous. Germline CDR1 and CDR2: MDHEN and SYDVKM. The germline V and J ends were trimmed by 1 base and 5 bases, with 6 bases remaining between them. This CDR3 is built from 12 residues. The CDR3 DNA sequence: TGTGCCAGCAGTTTATTCCTGAACGAGCAGTACTTC. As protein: CASSLFLNEQYF.